The next 8 T cell receptor beta chains were all read from a single sample in a study of blood T cells in healthy people across ages. Sample-barcoded 5' priming and a J-beta primer mix drove a second PCR of roughly 6 to 12 cycles. TCRdb used MiXCR to reprocess the 5' RACE reads, holding one entry per CDR3 protein. The table lists around 1.1 million distinct CDR3 sequences, approximately 38% of them singletons. The sample taken for sequencing was blood. These receptors all come from a man aged 18 to 29 in good health.

The chain uses TRBV20-1 and TRBJ1-2, with a possible D match to TRBD1 (6 bases). CDR3 length equals 12 residues. Germline V lookup: CDR1 DFQATT, CDR2 SNEGSKA (reference sequence). The V gene lost 4 bases and the J gene lost 6 bases, with 12 bases spanning the gap. The CDR3 DNA sequence: TGCAGTGCTAAGGGGGACATGAATGGCTACACCTTC. This sequence encodes CSAKGDMNGYTF.

This clonotype was seen repeatedly, ten times or more. This chain uses TRBV20-1 with TRBJ1-5; D is uncertain. The CDR3 has 12 residues. Germline V gives CDR1 DFQATT, CDR2 SNEGSKA (reference sequence). Trimming shortened V by 1 base and J by 5 bases, and 6 bases separated the two germline ends. The CDR3: CSARVADQPQHF. DNA of the CDR3: TGCAGTGCTAGAGTGGCTGATCAGCCCCAGCATTTT.

This clonotype showed up just a few times. The chain uses TRBV4-2 and TRBJ1-2; no definite D call. Trimming removed 0 bases from V and 0 bases from J, with 11 bases in between. The CDR3 runs 16 residues. Germline V gene sequence: CDR1 LGHNA, CDR2 YNFKEQ. CDR3 protein: CASSQDPFTPNYGYTF. The CDR3 nucleotides are TGTGCCAGCAGCCAAGATCCCTTTACACCTAACTATGGCTACACCTTC.

The chain couples TRBV12-3 or TRBV12-4 to TRBJ1-5; D is undetermined. The CDR3 consists of 17 residues. Trimming left V 2 bases short and J 2 bases short, with 16 bases between. CDR3 region: CASSLYISGWGNQPQHF. DNA of the CDR3: TGTGCCAGCAGTTTATATATTTCAGGCTGGGGCAATCAGCCCCAGCATTTT.

The V gene is TRBV6-1, the J gene TRBJ2-4; either TRBD1 or TRBD2 may fit D (6 bases each). Germline CDR1 reads MNHNS; CDR2 reads SASEGT. The V end lost 0 bases, the J end lost 7 bases, and 13 bases lay between the germline ends. This CDR3 is 15 amino acids long. This CDR3 reads CASSEALWRGNIQYF. The CDR3 DNA follows: TGTGCCAGCAGTGAAGCCCTCTGGAGGGGGAACATTCAGTACTTC.

J is TRBJ1-5 and V is TRBV6-1, with no clear D. This CDR3 region has 11 residues. V was trimmed by 3 bases and J by 7 bases, leaving 4 bases between them. Germline CDR1 reads MNHNS; CDR2 reads SASEGT. In DNA form, the CDR3 reads TGTGCCAGCAGTGACCGGCAGCCCCAGCATTTT. Translation: CASSDRQPQHF.

The V and J genes are TRBV6-2 or TRBV6-3 and TRBJ1-2; D gene ambiguous. From germline, CDR1 is MNHEY and CDR2 SVGEGT. Trimming took off 6 bases at V and 8 bases at J, with 22 bases between the two ends. CDR3 length: 15 amino acids. The DNA for the CDR3 is TGTGCCAGCAGGAGATCGGCCGCATCGGGCCTAGGCTACACCTTC. Translated: CASRRSAASGLGYTF.

The V call is TRBV7-2, the J call TRBJ1-4; D call uncertain. This CDR3 spans 17 amino acids. CDR1 is SGHTA and CDR2 is FQGNSA in the germline V gene. V lost 5 bases, J lost 3 bases, and 19 bases lay in between. The CDR3 sequence is CASSPHLTDGPNEKLFF. The CDR3 nucleotides read TGTGCCAGCAGCCCGCATCTTACGGACGGTCCTAATGAAAAACTGTTTTTT.